This TCR beta chain was retrieved from a study of beta chain features in type 1 diabetes. The sequenced template was cDNA made from the entire isolated RNA. Assay: immunoSEQ multiplex PCR; the TCRdb copy retains only in-frame clones and omits some. Of 45,000 to 65,000 clones detected, 40% to 60% appear once; the ten largest clones hold 2.6%. Germline CDR1 and CDR2: MNHNY and SVGAGI (reference sequence). This CDR3 has 14 amino acids. With V trimmed by 2 bases and J by 4 bases, 0 bases remained unmatched. This clone was counted once. The target antigen is unknown. Study-level results: Shortening of TCRB CDR3s, moderate but significant, appeared in all four CD4+ subsets of Type 1 diabetes patients.

J is TRBJ2-2 and V is TRBV6-6; 8 bases fit TRBD2. The sequenced sample consisted of Tregs from blood. The origin of this receptor is a middle-aged woman with type 1 diabetes. CDR3 loop: CASSYRGGTGELFF. The DNA for the CDR3 is TGTGCCAGCAGTTACCGGGGGGGCACCGGGGAGCTGTTTTTT.